Each of the 19 T cell receptor beta chains below was sequenced from the same sample in a study of control samples from healthy donors and cancer patients (dated by TCRdb to between 2020 and 2021). The library was prepared using the immunoSEQ multiplex PCR assay. This immuneACCESS table, as held by TCRdb, lists in-frame sequences with V and J called but not all clones. Of the missing ones, under half trace to an unresolved V gene in checked studies; the others have no known cause. The sample includes about 20,000 clones, with around 90% observed a single time. The ten most abundant clones make up about a tenth of the sample. The specimen sequenced was PBMCs. All receptors come from a woman aged 55-69 years with head and neck cancer.

This chain joins TRBV7-6 and TRBJ1-2, with 9 bases that match TRBD1. CDR1 and CDR2 from the germline V gene are SGHVS and FNYEAQ. The CDR3 is 15 amino acids. V gave up 1 base and J gave up 8 bases; unmatched junction bases: 8. The CDR3, as DNA: TGTGCCAGCAGCTTAGAAGGGACAGGGTTAAGCGGCTACACCTTC. As protein: CASSLEGTGLSGYTF.

The chain recombines TRBV14 with TRBJ2-1; 9 positions match TRBD1. V lost 1 base to trimming and J lost 3 bases; unmatched junction nucleotides: 7. The CDR3 consists of 17 residues. CDR1 and CDR2 from the germline V gene are SGHDN and FVKESK. The CDR3 coding sequence is TGTGCCAGCAGCCAAGTTTTGAGGGACAGGGTCTACAATGAGCAGTTCTTC. It yields the protein CASSQVLRDRVYNEQFF.

The chain has TRBV7-8 and TRBJ1-5; TRBD1 aligns across 7 bases. V lost 3 bases, J lost 0 bases, and 8 bases stayed unmatched. Germline-derived CDR1 and CDR2 are SGHVS and FQNEAQ. The CDR3 consists of 17 residues. CDR3 bases: TGTGCCAGCAGCTTCGACCTAACAGGGGATAGCAATCAGCCCCAGCATTTT. It encodes CASSFDLTGDSNQPQHF.

The chain employs TRBV4-1 and TRBJ2-5; 10 bases are a match to TRBD1. CDR1 and CDR2 (germline): MGHRA, YSYEKL. The CDR3 length is 14 residues. Germline trimming cut 4 bases from V and 4 bases from J; bases unmatched to any gene: 3. Here the CDR3 DNA reads TGCGCCAGCAGCCCGGGACAGGGGATAGAGACCCAGTACTTC. Its protein is CASSPGQGIETQYF.

The rearrangement joins TRBV6-2 or TRBV6-3 to TRBJ2-2; D unresolved. This CDR3 comprises 13 residues. Trimming removed 2 bases from V and 4 bases from J, with 5 bases in between. Germline V gene sequence: CDR1 MNHEY, CDR2 SVGEGT. In nucleotides, the CDR3 is TGTGCCAGCAGTTACGGCAGCACCGGGGAGCTGTTTTTT. It yields the protein CASSYGSTGELFF.

This chain uses TRBV6-5 with TRBJ2-7; D ambiguous. The V end was cut by 0 bases, the J end by 6 bases, with 12 bases between. Germline values: CDR1 MNHEY, CDR2 SVGAGI. CDR3 length: 14 residues. CDR3 DNA: TGTGCCAGCAGTTACTCGAGACACCAACTCGAGCAGTACTTC. Translation gives CASSYSRHQLEQYF.

The rearrangement uses TRBV16 and TRBJ1-5, with D perhaps matching TRBD1 (5 bases). The CDR3 has 15 amino acids. CDR1 KGHSY and CDR2 FQNENV come from the germline V gene. Trimming stripped 2 bases from V and 2 bases from J, with 10 bases between. The DNA of the CDR3 is TGTGCCAGCAGCCAACGCAGGGAGGGCAATCAGCCCCAGCATTTT. It yields the protein CASSQRREGNQPQHF.

V usage is TRBV5-1 and J usage is TRBJ2-1; perhaps TRBD2 as D (6 bases). The CDR3 totals 15 residues. Germline CDR1 SGHRS, CDR2 YFSETQ. Trimming removed 0 bases from V and 0 bases from J, with 7 bases in between. The CDR3 here is CASSLVADSYNEQFF. The CDR3 DNA reads TGCGCCAGCAGCTTGGTAGCGGACTCCTACAATGAGCAGTTCTTC.

The rearrangement joins TRBV2 to TRBJ2-1, with D possibly matching TRBD2 (5 bases). Trimming removed 5 bases from V and 14 bases from J, with 31 bases in between. Looked up from germline, CDR1 is SNHLY and CDR2 is FYNNEI. CDR3 length equals 17 residues. The CDR3 bases are TGTGCCAGCAGTCGGGGTTGGCTAACTCTAGCTACCGCGGAGGAGTTCTTC. Translated, it gives CASSRGWLTLATAEEFF.

The CDR3 DNA is TGTGCCAGCAGTGAAGGATCCGGGGGCCACAATGAGCAGTTCTTC. It specifies CASSEGSGGHNEQFF. The chain carries TRBV2 and TRBJ2-1, with D perhaps given as TRBD1 or TRBD2 (6 bases each). Trimming cost V 1 base and J 5 bases, with 12 bases left between them. The length of the CDR3 is 15 residues. CDR1 SNHLY and CDR2 FYNNEI come from the germline V gene.

The chain has TRBV27 and TRBJ2-1; TRBD2 matches 7 bases. J lost 3 bases, V lost 2 bases, and 10 bases had no gene match. The length of the CDR3 is 17 residues. Germline CDR1 MNHEY, CDR2 SMNVEV (reference sequence). CDR3 DNA: TGTGCCAGCAGTTTAAGAGGCGGCGGGAGTTTCTACAATGAGCAGTTCTTC. Translated, it gives CASSLRGGGSFYNEQFF.

The chain uses TRBV18 and TRBJ1-1; D is undetermined. V was clipped by 3 bases and J by 2 bases, with 7 bases between them. The CDR3 is made up of 13 amino acids. CDR1 KGHSH and CDR2 LQKENI come from the germline V gene. The CDR3 loop reads CASSPQPNTEAFF. In DNA, the CDR3 is TGTGCCAGCTCACCGCAGCCTAACACTGAAGCTTTCTTT.

This clone was counted once. The chain couples TRBV28 to TRBJ2-7, with a possible D match to TRBD1 (6 bases). The V end was cut by 3 bases, the J end by 3 bases, with 15 bases between. Germline V lookup: CDR1 MDHEN, CDR2 SYDVKM. This CDR3 is 15 amino acids long. The CDR3 protein is CASSFQGQIIYEQYF. In DNA form, the CDR3 reads TGTGCCAGCAGTTTCCAAGGACAGATAATCTACGAGCAGTACTTC.

The V gene is TRBV20-1, the J gene TRBJ2-7; possibly TRBD1 for D (5 bases). Germline V CDR1 and CDR2: DFQATT, SNEGSKA (reference sequence). CDR3 size: 11 residues. This chain's CDR3 is CSGDSTYEQYF. The CDR3 nucleotides are TGCAGCGGTGACAGTACCTACGAGCAGTACTTC.

The chain uses TRBV29-1 and TRBJ2-7, with 10 bases matching TRBD2. V dropped 4 bases and J dropped 4; count of bases not matched to a gene: 1. CDR3 length: 12 residues. Germline assignment: CDR1 SQVTM and CDR2 ANQGSEA. The CDR3 spells CSVVLAGYEQYF. Written as DNA, the CDR3 is TGCAGCGTTGTACTAGCGGGGTACGAGCAGTACTTC.

This rearrangement joins TRBV5-5 to TRBJ2-5, with 9 nucleotides matching TRBD1. The V gene end was trimmed by 2 bases and the J gene end by 5 bases; junction bases not matched to a gene: 13. The CDR3 covers 17 residues. Germline-derived CDR1 and CDR2 are SGHKS and YYEKEE (reference sequence). The CDR3 DNA is TGTGCCAGCAGCTTCGGACAGGGGAATATAGGTTCGGAGACCCAGTACTTC. Protein: CASSFGQGNIGSETQYF.

This clone was seen only once. The chain links TRBV28 to TRBJ1-5; D is perhaps TRBD1 (5 bases). This CDR3 contains 15 residues. V was clipped by 1 base and J by 2 bases, with 9 bases between them. Germline CDR1 reads MDHEN; CDR2 reads SYDVKM. CDR3 nucleotides: TGTGCCAGCAGTTTATTCCGGGGCGGCAATCAGCCCCAGCATTTT. As protein: CASSLFRGGNQPQHF.

The V call is TRBV30, the J call TRBJ2-1; D uncertain. Germline V gene data show CDR1 as GTSNPN and CDR2 as SVGIG (reference sequence). The CDR3 consists of 11 residues. Trimming left V 0 bases short and J 7 bases short, with 4 bases between. CDR3 amino acids: CAWSVRNEQFF. The CDR3, as DNA: TGTGCCTGGAGTGTAAGGAATGAGCAGTTCTTC.

This rearrangement joins TRBV27 to TRBJ2-6, with D uncertain. The CDR3 is made up of 14 amino acids. Germline lookup yields CDR1 MNHEY and CDR2 SMNVEV (reference sequence). V was trimmed by 6 bases and J by 4 bases, leaving 10 bases between them. The CDR3 spells CASRPGSGANVLTF. The CDR3 DNA is TGTGCCAGCAGGCCCGGTTCCGGGGCCAACGTCCTGACTTTC.